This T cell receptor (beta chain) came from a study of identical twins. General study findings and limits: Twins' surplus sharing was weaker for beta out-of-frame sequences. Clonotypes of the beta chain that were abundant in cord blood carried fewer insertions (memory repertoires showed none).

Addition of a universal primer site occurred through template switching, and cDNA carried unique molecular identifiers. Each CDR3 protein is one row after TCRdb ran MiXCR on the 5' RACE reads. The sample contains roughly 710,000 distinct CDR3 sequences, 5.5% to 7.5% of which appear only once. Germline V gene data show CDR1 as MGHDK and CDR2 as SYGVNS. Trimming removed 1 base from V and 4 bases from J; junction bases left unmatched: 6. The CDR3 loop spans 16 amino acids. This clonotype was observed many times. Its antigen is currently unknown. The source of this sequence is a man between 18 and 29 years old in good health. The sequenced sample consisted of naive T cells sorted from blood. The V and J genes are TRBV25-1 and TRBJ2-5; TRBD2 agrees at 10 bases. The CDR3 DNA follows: TGTGCCAGCAGTGAATCGCCTAGCGGGAGATCAGAGACCCAGTACTTC. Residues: CASSESPSGRSETQYF.